These T cell receptor beta chains were read from a single sample in a study of blood T cells in healthy people across ages. Via MiXCR, TCRdb re-called the 5' RACE reads, giving one row per CDR3 protein. The table shows about 1,500,000 distinct CDR3 sequences, with roughly 28% occurring only once. Sample: blood. These receptors originate from a woman in her 30s in good health. CDR3s include the opening cysteine and the closing phenylalanine or tryptophan. The order of the fields is J gene, clone size, V gene, D gene, CDR3 DNA, CDR3 protein. A D gene is named only where the DNA matches it firmly. Clone size appears in some rows only: once, few, many, or a class for an expanded clone.

J: TRBJ1-4
size: NA
V: TRBV28
D: TRBD1
DNA: TGTGCCAGCCGAACAGGGGGCGCGGAAAAACTGTTTTTT
CDR3: CASRTGGAEKLFF

J: TRBJ1-5
size: few
V: TRBV7-9
D: NA
DNA: TGTGCCAGCAGCACCGACGATCAGCCCCAGCATTTT
CDR3: CASSTDDQPQHF

J: TRBJ2-7
size: many
V: TRBV29-1
D: NA
DNA: TGCAGCGTTGTCCGGGACATGACCTCCTACGAGCAGTACTTC
CDR3: CSVVRDMTSYEQYF

J: TRBJ2-2
size: NA
V: TRBV28
D: TRBD1
DNA: TGTGCCGCAAGGACAGGGGGCATCGGGGAGCTGTTTTTT
CDR3: CAARTGGIGELFF

J: TRBJ2-5
size: many
V: TRBV10-3
D: NA
DNA: TGTGCCATCAGTGAGGGCAGGATGGAGACCCAGTACTTC
CDR3: CAISEGRMETQYF

J: TRBJ2-3
size: NA
V: TRBV6-5
D: NA
DNA: TGTACCAGCAGTTACTTCGACAGATCAGATACGCAGTATTTT
CDR3: CTSSYFDRSDTQYF

J: TRBJ2-1
size: NA
V: TRBV2
D: NA
DNA: TGTGCCAGCAGTGGAGAACAGGTCCCAAACAATGAGCAGTTCTTC
CDR3: CASSGEQVPNNEQFF

J: TRBJ1-2
size: few
V: TRBV27
D: NA
DNA: TGTGCCAGCAGTACAACGGGACTCCCGTTGGGGGGCTACACCTTC
CDR3: CASSTTGLPLGGYTF

J: TRBJ1-1
size: NA
V: TRBV9
D: NA
DNA: TGTGCCAGCAGCGTAAAATCCCAGCCCGGCGCTGAAGCTTTCTTT
CDR3: CASSVKSQPGAEAFF

J: TRBJ2-3
size: few
V: TRBV29-1
D: NA
DNA: TGCAGCGCTACTAAAGATACGCAGTATTTT
CDR3: CSATKDTQYF

J: TRBJ1-1
size: NA
V: TRBV6-1
D: NA
DNA: TGTGCCAGCAGTGTCCACCTAACCTGGGACACTGAAGCTTTCTTT
CDR3: CASSVHLTWDTEAFF

J: TRBJ2-7
size: many
V: TRBV5-5
D: NA
DNA: TGTGCCAGCAGCCTGGACCTAAACTACGAGCAGTACTTC
CDR3: CASSLDLNYEQYF

J: TRBJ2-2
size: NA
V: TRBV28
D: NA
DNA: TGTGCCAGCAGCACAAGGGCTCCCGGGGAGCTGTTTTTT
CDR3: CASSTRAPGELFF

J: TRBJ1-2
size: NA
V: TRBV28
D: NA
DNA: TGTGCCAGCAGTTTCGGTCAGGCTGCCTATGGCTACACCTTC
CDR3: CASSFGQAAYGYTF

J: TRBJ2-3
size: few
V: TRBV5-1
D: NA
DNA: TGCGCCAGCAGCTTGGATAACGGGAACACAGATACGCAGTATTTT
CDR3: CASSLDNGNTDTQYF

J: TRBJ2-6
size: few
V: TRBV3-1
D: TRBD1
DNA: TGTGCCAGCAGCCCCTGGGTGACAGGGTCTGGGGCCAACGTCCTGACTTTC
CDR3: CASSPWVTGSGANVLTF

J: TRBJ2-1
size: few
V: TRBV27
D: NA
DNA: TGTGCCAGCACGGTTTCCGGGTTCAATGAGCAGTTCTTC
CDR3: CASTVSGFNEQFF

J: TRBJ2-1
size: few
V: TRBV6-5
D: NA
DNA: TGTGCCAGCATGGGGGCCCTCGGCAATGAGCAGTTCTTC
CDR3: CASMGALGNEQFF

J: TRBJ2-6
size: many
V: TRBV10-3
D: NA
DNA: TGTGCCATCAGTGGGCCGGGGGCTGGGGCCAACGTCCTGACTTTC
CDR3: CAISGPGAGANVLTF

J: TRBJ2-7
size: many
V: TRBV9
D: NA
DNA: TGTGCCAGCAGCCCCGGTACAGGCGGAGGTTCCTACGAGCAGTACTTC
CDR3: CASSPGTGGGSYEQYF

J: TRBJ1-1
size: few
V: TRBV5-5
D: NA
DNA: TGTGCCAGCACCACTCTCGGGGGCACTGAAGCTTTCTTT
CDR3: CASTTLGGTEAFF

J: TRBJ2-7
size: few
V: TRBV20-1
D: NA
DNA: TGCGGTGCTAGAGGAGACGGGTACGAGCAGTACTTC
CDR3: CGARGDGYEQYF

J: TRBJ2-3
size: NA
V: TRBV27
D: TRBD2
DNA: TGTGCCAGCAGTTTATCGTCTAGCGGGAGTACAGATACGCAGTATTTT
CDR3: CASSLSSSGSTDTQYF

J: TRBJ1-2
size: few
V: TRBV7-9
D: TRBD1
DNA: TGTGCCAGCAGCTTCACAGGGGGGCATGGCTACACCTTC
CDR3: CASSFTGGHGYTF

J: TRBJ1-2
size: NA
V: TRBV4-1
D: NA
DNA: TGCGCCAGCAGCTCTAGATCTCAGGGATCTGGCTACACCTTC
CDR3: CASSSRSQGSGYTF

J: TRBJ2-5
size: few
V: TRBV12-3/TRBV12-4
D: NA
DNA: TGTGCCAGCAGTCCCAGTCCAGTGGGGGGAGAGACCCAGTACTTC
CDR3: CASSPSPVGGETQYF

J: TRBJ2-7
size: many
V: TRBV6-1
D: NA
DNA: TGTGCCAGCACCGCAGAGTACGAGCAGTACTTC
CDR3: CASTAEYEQYF

J: TRBJ1-3
size: few
V: TRBV29-1
D: NA
DNA: TGCAGCGTTGGCGAGGCTACCTCTCCCGGAAACACCATATATTTT
CDR3: CSVGEATSPGNTIYF

J: TRBJ2-1
size: many
V: TRBV5-1
D: NA
DNA: TGCGCCAGCAGCAGACGGGGGGCCGGCAATGAGCAGTTCTTC
CDR3: CASSRRGAGNEQFF

J: TRBJ2-2
size: NA
V: TRBV12-3/TRBV12-4
D: TRBD1
DNA: TGTGCCAGCAGTTGGACAGGGCGGGTCACCGGGGAGCTGTTTTTT
CDR3: CASSWTGRVTGELFF

J: TRBJ2-7
size: many
V: TRBV20-1
D: NA
DNA: TGCAGTGCTACTCCGGGGAAAGAGCAGTACTTC
CDR3: CSATPGKEQYF

J: TRBJ2-7
size: many
V: TRBV7-2
D: TRBD2
DNA: TGTGCCAGCAGCTTAATGCCTAGCGGGGGGGCCTACGAGCAGTACTTC
CDR3: CASSLMPSGGAYEQYF

J: TRBJ2-7
size: NA
V: TRBV4-1
D: NA
DNA: TGCGCCAGCAGCCAAGTTGCTAGTTCCGAGAACTACGAGCAGTACTTC
CDR3: CASSQVASSENYEQYF

J: TRBJ2-7
size: NA
V: TRBV20-1
D: NA
DNA: TGCAGTGCCGCTCAGGGGATAGGCTCCTACAATGAGCAGTACTTC
CDR3: CSAAQGIGSYNEQYF

J: TRBJ2-1
size: NA
V: TRBV5-6
D: NA
DNA: TGTGCCAGCAGCTGGGCCTGGGGATCGGATTACGAGCAGTTCTTC
CDR3: CASSWAWGSDYEQFF

J: TRBJ1-1
size: few
V: TRBV12-3/TRBV12-4
D: TRBD1
DNA: TGTGCCAGCAGTTTGGACAGGGTGGACACTGAAGCTTTCTTT
CDR3: CASSLDRVDTEAFF

J: TRBJ2-3
size: NA
V: TRBV28
D: NA
DNA: TGTGCCAGCAGCCCCCCGGCAGGGGGGAACACAGATACGCAGTATTTT
CDR3: CASSPPAGGNTDTQYF

J: TRBJ2-1
size: few
V: TRBV28
D: NA
DNA: TGTGCCAGCAGCTTGTGGGGGGCCGGTGAGCAGTTCTTC
CDR3: CASSLWGAGEQFF

J: TRBJ2-7
size: NA
V: TRBV12-5
D: NA
DNA: TGTGCTAGTGGATGGTTGACGGGGAGCTCCTACAATGAGCAGTACTTC
CDR3: CASGWLTGSSYNEQYF

J: TRBJ2-3
size: few
V: TRBV20-1
D: TRBD2
DNA: TGCAGTGCTAGAGGGCCAGCGGGAGTTGAAGATACGCAGTATTTT
CDR3: CSARGPAGVEDTQYF

J: TRBJ2-1
size: NA
V: TRBV5-6
D: NA
DNA: TGTGCCAGCAGCTGGGATAGATGGTACAATGAGCAGTTCTTC
CDR3: CASSWDRWYNEQFF

J: TRBJ2-5
size: NA
V: TRBV12-3/TRBV12-4
D: TRBD2
DNA: TGTGCCAGCAGTTTAGCAATGGGACTAGCGGGACAAGAGACCCAGTACTTC
CDR3: CASSLAMGLAGQETQYF

J: TRBJ1-2
size: many
V: TRBV7-8
D: NA
DNA: TGTGCCAGCAGTCCGGCGGGAGCAAGTGGTGGCTACACCTTC
CDR3: CASSPAGASGGYTF

J: TRBJ1-2
size: NA
V: TRBV20-1
D: TRBD1
DNA: TGCAGTGCTGGAGATACAACAGGGGGCCTGGATTACTATGGCTACACCTTC
CDR3: CSAGDTTGGLDYYGYTF

J: TRBJ2-7
size: NA
V: TRBV14
D: NA
DNA: TGTGCCAGCAGCCTAACGGAGGGACACTTCGAGCAGTACTTC
CDR3: CASSLTEGHFEQYF